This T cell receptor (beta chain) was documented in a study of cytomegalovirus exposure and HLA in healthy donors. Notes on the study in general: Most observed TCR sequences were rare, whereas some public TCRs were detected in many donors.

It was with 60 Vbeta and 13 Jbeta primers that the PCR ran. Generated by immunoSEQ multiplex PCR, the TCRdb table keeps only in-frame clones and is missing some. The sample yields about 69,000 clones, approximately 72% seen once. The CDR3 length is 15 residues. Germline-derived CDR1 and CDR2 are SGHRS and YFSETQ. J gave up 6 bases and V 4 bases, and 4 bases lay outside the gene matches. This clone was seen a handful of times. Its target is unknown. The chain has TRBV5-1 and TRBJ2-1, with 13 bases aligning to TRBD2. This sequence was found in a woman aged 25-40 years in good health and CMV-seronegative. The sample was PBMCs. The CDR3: CASSKLAGGPNEQFF. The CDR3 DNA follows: TGCGCCAGCAGCAAACTAGCGGGGGGGCCCAATGAGCAGTTCTTC.